This T cell receptor beta chain was captured in a study of shared clonotypes between healthy human individuals. Study at large: A couple of women and a few men aged 18 to 49 served as donors.

Study findings and constraints: A handful of donors showed sharing of about 5.5% of naive CD4 clonotypes.

Measured with immunoSEQ multiplex PCR; TCRdb has only the in-frame clones, and not every one. The table lists under 650,000 clones, approximately 95% of them singletons. The CDR3 length is 14 residues. CDR1 is MDHEN, CDR2 SYDVKM, per germline. The trim removed 7 bases at V and 7 bases at J, leaving 11 bases unmatched. This clone was seen just once. The antigen is undetermined. The chain couples TRBV28 to TRBJ1-2; TRBD1 agrees at 8 bases. The receptor comes from a woman aged 25 to 39 in good health. The sequenced material came from naive CD4+ T cells sorted from blood. Documented subset: CD45RA+ positively selected. The CDR3 region has the DNA TGTGCCAGCACAGGACAGGGAAGGTTGAGTGGCTACACCTTC. This gives the protein CASTGQGRLSGYTF.